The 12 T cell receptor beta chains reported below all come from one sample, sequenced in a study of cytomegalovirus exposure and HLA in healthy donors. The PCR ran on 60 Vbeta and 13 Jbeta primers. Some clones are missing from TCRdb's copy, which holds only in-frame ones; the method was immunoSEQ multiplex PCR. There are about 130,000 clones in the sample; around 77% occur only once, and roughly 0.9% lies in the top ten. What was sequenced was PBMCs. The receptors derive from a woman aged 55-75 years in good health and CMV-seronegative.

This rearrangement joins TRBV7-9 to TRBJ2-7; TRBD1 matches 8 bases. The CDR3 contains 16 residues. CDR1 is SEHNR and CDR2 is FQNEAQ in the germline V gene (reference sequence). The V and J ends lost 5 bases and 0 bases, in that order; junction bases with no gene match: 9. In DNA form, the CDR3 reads TGTGCCAGCAGCCCCCGCAAGGACAGGGACTCCTACGAGCAGTACTTC. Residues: CASSPRKDRDSYEQYF.

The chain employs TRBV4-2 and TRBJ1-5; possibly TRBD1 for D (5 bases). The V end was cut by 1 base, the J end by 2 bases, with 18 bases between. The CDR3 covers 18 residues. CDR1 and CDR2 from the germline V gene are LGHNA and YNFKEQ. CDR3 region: CASSQGRRQGQGNQPQHF. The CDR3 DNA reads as TGTGCCAGCAGCCAAGGTCGACGGCAGGGCCAGGGCAATCAGCCCCAGCATTTT.

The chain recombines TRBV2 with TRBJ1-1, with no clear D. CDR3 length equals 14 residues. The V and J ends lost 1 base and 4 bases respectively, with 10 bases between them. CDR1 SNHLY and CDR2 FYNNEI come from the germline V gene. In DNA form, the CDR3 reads TGTGCCAGCAGTGAAGGGGCCCCGGTCACTGAAGCTTTCTTT. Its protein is CASSEGAPVTEAFF.

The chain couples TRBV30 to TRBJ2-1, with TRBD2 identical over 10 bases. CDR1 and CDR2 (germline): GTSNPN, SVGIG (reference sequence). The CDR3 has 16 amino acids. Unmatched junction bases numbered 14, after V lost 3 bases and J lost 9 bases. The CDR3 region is CAWSAQTSGWWGEQFF. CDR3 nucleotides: TGTGCCTGGAGCGCCCAGACTAGCGGGTGGTGGGGTGAGCAGTTCTTC.

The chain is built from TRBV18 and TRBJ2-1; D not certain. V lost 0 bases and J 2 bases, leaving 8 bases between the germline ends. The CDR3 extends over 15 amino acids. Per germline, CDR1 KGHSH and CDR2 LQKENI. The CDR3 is CASSPPWAAYNEQFF. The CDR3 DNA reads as TGTGCCAGCTCACCACCGTGGGCAGCCTACAATGAGCAGTTCTTC.

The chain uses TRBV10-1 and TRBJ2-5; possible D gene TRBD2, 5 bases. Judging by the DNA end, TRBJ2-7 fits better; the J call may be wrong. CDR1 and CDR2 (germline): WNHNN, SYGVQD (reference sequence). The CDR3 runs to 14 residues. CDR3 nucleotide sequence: TGCGCCAGCAGTGACGGGGTCGGACCCTACGAGCAGTACTTC. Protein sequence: CASSDGVGPYEQYF.

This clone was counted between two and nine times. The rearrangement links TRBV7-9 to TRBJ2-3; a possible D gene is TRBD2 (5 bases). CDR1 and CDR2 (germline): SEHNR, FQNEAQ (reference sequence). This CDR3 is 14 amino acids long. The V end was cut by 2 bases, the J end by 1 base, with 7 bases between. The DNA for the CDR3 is TGTGCCAGCAGCTTACCCGGGGGCACAGATACGCAGTATTTT. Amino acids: CASSLPGGTDTQYF.

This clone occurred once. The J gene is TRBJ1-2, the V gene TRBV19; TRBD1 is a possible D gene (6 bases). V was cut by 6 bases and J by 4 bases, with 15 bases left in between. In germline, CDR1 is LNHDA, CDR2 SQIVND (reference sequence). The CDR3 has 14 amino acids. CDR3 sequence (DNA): TGTGCCAGTAGGCCCACAGGGAGAGGCTATGGCTACACCTTC. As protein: CASRPTGRGYGYTF.

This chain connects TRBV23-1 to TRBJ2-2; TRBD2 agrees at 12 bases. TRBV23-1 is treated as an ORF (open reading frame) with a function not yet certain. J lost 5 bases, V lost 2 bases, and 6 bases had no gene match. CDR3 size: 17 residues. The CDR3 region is CASSQLAGGVKTGELFF. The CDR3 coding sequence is TGCGCCAGCAGTCAACTAGCGGGGGGGGTGAAAACCGGGGAGCTGTTTTTT.

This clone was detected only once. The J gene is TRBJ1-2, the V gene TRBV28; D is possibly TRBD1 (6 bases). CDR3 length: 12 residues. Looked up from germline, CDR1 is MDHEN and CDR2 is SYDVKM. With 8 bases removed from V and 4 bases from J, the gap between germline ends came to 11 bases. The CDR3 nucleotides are TGTGCCAGCGAGGACAGATCCTATGGCTACACCTTC. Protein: CASEDRSYGYTF.

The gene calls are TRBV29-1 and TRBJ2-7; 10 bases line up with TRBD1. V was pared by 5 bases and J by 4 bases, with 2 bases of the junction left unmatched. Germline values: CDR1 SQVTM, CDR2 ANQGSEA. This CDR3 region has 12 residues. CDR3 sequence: CSVQGQGYEQYF. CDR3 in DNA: TGCAGCGTTCAGGGACAGGGGTACGAGCAGTACTTC.

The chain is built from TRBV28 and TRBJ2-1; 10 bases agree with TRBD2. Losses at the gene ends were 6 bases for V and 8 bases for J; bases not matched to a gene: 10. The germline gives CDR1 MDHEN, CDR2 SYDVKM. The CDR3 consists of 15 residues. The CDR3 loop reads CASRPGTSVSHEQFF. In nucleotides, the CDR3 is TGTGCCAGCAGGCCCGGGACTAGCGTAAGTCATGAGCAGTTCTTC.